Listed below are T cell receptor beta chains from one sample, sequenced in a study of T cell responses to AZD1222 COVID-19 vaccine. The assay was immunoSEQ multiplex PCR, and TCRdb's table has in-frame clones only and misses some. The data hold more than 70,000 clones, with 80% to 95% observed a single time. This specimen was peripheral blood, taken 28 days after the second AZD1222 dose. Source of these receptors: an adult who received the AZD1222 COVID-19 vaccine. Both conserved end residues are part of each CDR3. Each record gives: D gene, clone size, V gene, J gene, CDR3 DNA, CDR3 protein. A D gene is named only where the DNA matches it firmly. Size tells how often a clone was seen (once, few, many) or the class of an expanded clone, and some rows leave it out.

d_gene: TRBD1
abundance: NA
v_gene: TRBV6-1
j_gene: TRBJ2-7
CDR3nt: TGTGCCAGCAGTGTCGCCGGGCCCCCGGGACAGGGTTACGAGCAGTACTTC
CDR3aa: CASSVAGPPGQGYEQYF

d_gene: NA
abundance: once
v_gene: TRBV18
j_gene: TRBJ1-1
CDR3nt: TGTGCCAGCTCACAAAACAGGGACACTGAAGCTTTCTTT
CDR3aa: CASSQNRDTEAFF

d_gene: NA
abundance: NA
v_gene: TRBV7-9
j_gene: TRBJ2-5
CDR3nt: TGTGCCAGCAGCTTAGCACTTATGTACGGTAGACATAATGGGGAGACCCAGTACTTC
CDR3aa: CASSLALMYGRHNGETQYF

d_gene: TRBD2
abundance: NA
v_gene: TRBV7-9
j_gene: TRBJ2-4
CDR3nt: TGTGCCAGCAGCCCAGGGACTAGCTGGGGGGCCAAAAACATTCAGTACTTC
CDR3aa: CASSPGTSWGAKNIQYF

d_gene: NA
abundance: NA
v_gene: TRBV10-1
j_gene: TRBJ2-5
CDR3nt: TGCGCCAGCAGTGAATCGGCCGGCGTAATGGGGACCCAGTACTTC
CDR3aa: CASSESAGVMGTQYF

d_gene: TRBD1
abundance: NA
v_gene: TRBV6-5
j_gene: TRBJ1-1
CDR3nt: TGTGCCAGCTCGGACAGGGGAAGGACTGAAGCTTTCTTT
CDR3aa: CASSDRGRTEAFF

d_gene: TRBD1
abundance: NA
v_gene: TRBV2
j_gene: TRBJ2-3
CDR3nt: TGTGCCAGCAGTGACCGACAGGGGGCAGCGACAGATACGCAGTATTTT
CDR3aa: CASSDRQGAATDTQYF

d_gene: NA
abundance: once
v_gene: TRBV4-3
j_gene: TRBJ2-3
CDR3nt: TGCGCCAGCAGCCAAGATCCCCAGGGAACAGATACGCAGTATTTT
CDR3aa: CASSQDPQGTDTQYF

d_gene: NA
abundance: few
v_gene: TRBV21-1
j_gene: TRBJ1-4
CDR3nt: TGTGCCAGCAGCAAAGGGGTTCGTGAAAAACTGTTTTTT
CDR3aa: CASSKGVREKLFF

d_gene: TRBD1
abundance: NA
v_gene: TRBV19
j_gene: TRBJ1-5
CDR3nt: TGTGCCAGTAGTGGACGATTAGACAGGGAAAGGGGCCTTAATCAGCCCCAGCATTTT
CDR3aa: CASSGRLDRERGLNQPQHF

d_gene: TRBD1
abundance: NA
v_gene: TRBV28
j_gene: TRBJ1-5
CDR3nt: TGTGCCAGCCGCCTTGACACAGGGGGGCGACCCCAGCATTTT
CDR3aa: CASRLDTGGRPQHF

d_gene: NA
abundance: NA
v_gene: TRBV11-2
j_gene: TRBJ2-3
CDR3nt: TGTGCCAGCAGCCTAAAAGGAGGAGCATTGTTTGATACGCAGTATTTT
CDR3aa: CASSLKGGALFDTQYF

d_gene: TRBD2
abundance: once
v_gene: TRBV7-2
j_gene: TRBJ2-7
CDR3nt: TGTGCCAGCAGTCATAGCGGGATGCCTTCCTACGAGCAGTACTTC
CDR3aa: CASSHSGMPSYEQYF

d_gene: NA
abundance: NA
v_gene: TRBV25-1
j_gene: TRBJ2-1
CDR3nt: TGTGCCAGCAGTGCGGGACATTACTACAATGAGCAGTTCTTC
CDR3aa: CASSAGHYYNEQFF

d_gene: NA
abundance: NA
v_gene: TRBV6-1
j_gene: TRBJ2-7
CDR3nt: TGTGCCAGCAGTGAAGTGGGGCTGGGATCCTACGAGCAGTACTTC
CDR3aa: CASSEVGLGSYEQYF

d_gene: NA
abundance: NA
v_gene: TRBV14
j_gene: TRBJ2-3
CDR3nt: TGTGCCAGCAGCCAAGACATGGGGGTTTCGGCAGATACGCAGTATTTT
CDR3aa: CASSQDMGVSADTQYF

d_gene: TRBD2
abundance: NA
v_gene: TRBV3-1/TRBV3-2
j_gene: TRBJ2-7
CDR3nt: TGTGCCAGCAGCCTAGCGGGAGGGACTTACGAGCAGTACTTC
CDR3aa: CASSLAGGTYEQYF

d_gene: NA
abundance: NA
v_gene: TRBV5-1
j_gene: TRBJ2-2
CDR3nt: TGCGCCAGCAAATCCTCAGTCGGCGCCGCCGGGGAGCTGTTTTTT
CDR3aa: CASKSSVGAAGELFF

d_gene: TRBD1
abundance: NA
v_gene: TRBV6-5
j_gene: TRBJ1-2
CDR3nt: TGTGCCAGCAGTTACTCGTCGACAGGGACGACTGGCTACACCTTC
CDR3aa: CASSYSSTGTTGYTF

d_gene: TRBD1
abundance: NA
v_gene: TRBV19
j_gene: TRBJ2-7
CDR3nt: TGTGCCAGTAGTAGTGACAGGGCCTACGAGCAGTACTTC
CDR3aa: CASSSDRAYEQYF

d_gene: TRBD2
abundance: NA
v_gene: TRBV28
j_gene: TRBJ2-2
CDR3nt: TGTGCCAGCAGTCCTTGGAGTAGCGGGATGAACACCGGGGAGCTGTTTTTT
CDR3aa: CASSPWSSGMNTGELFF

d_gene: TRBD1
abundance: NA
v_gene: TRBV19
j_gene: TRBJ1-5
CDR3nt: TGTGCCAGTACCTCTCAGACAGGGACAAATCAGCCCCAGCATTTT
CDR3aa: CASTSQTGTNQPQHF

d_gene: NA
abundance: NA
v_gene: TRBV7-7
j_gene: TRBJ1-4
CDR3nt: TGTGCCAGCAGCCCTGGACCGGGGCGAGAACTGTTTTTT
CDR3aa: CASSPGPGRELFF

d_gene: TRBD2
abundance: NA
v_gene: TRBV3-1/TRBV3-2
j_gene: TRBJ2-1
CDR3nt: TGTGCCAGCAGCCAAGTAGCGGGAGGTGTCGATGAGCAGTTCTTC
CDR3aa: CASSQVAGGVDEQFF

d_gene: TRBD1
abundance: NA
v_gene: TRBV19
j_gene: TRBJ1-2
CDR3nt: TGTGCCAGCCTAGAGACAGGGCATCCCTATGGCTACACCTTC
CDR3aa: CASLETGHPYGYTF

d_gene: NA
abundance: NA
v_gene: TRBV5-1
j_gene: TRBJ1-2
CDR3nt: TGCGCCAGCAGCATGACAACAATAGCTAACTATGGCTACACCTTC
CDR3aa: CASSMTTIANYGYTF

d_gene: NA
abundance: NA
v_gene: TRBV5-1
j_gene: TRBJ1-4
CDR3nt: TGCGCCAGCAGCTTGGTGTCGGCGAATGAAAAACTGTTTTTT
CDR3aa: CASSLVSANEKLFF

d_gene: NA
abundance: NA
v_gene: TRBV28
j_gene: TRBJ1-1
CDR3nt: TGTGCCAGCTCGGGGACGGCGAACACTGAAGCTTTCTTT
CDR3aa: CASSGTANTEAFF

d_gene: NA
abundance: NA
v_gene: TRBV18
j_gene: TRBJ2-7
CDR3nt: TGTGCCAGCTCACCGAGGTTAGATCCTACTCTAGGCGAGCAGTACTTC
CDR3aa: CASSPRLDPTLGEQYF

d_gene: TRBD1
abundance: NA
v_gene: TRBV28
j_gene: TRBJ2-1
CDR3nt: TGTGCCAGCAGTTTGGGACAGGGGGCCAATGAGCAGTTCTTC
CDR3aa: CASSLGQGANEQFF

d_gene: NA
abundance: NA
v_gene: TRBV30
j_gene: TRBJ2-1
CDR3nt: TGTGCCTGTCTAGGGGACAATGAGCAGTTCTTC
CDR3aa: CACLGDNEQFF

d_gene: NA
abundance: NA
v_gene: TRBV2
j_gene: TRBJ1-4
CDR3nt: TGTGCCAGCAGTGAAACAGAGAATGAAAAACTGTTTTTT
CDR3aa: CASSETENEKLFF

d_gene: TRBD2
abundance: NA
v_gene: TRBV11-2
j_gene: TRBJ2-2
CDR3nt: TGTGCCAGCAGCTCACTCCTAGCGGGGTCGAACACCGGGGAGCTGTTTTTT
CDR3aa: CASSSLLAGSNTGELFF

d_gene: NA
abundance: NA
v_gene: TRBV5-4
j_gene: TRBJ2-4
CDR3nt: TGTGCCAGCAGCCCTGGAGTAGCCAAAAACATTCAGTACTTC
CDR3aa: CASSPGVAKNIQYF

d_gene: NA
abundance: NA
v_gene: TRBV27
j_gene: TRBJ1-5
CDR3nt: TGTGCCAGCAGATTACAGGGAGGGCCCAATCAGCCCCAGCATTTT
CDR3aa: CASRLQGGPNQPQHF

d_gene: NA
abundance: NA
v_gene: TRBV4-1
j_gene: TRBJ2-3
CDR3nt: TGCGCCAGCAGCCAGGTTGGCTTCCCCTGGAGCACAGATACGCAGTATTTT
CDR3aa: CASSQVGFPWSTDTQYF

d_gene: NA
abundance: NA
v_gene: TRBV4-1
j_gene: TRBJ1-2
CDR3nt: TGCGCCAGCAGCCAAGGGTTCGAGGGAGGCACCTATGGCTACACCTTC
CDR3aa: CASSQGFEGGTYGYTF

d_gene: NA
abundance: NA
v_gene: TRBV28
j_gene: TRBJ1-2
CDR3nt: TGTGCCAGCAGCCCGATCCACTTAAGATACAGATATGGCTACACCTTC
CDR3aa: CASSPIHLRYRYGYTF

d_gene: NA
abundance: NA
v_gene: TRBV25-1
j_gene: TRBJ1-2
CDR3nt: TGTGCCAGCAGAGACAGAGGGCGGGGGAACTATGGCTACACCTTC
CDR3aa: CASRDRGRGNYGYTF

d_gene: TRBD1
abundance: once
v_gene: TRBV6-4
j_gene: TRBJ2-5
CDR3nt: TGTGCCAGCAGGGACAGGTTAGAGACCCAGTACTTC
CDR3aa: CASRDRLETQYF

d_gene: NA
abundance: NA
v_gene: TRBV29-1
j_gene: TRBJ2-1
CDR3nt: TGCAGCGTTAAGGGGGGTAAGGCCTACAATGAGCAGTTCTTC
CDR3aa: CSVKGGKAYNEQFF

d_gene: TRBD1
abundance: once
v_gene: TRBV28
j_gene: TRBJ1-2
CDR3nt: TGTGCCAGCAGTTCGACAGGGGAGGACTATGGCTACACCTTC
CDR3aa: CASSSTGEDYGYTF

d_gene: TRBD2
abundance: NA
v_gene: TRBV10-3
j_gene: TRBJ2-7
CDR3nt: TGTGCCATCAGTGACCCTCCTAGCGGGAGTTACGAGCAGTACTTC
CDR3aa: CAISDPPSGSYEQYF

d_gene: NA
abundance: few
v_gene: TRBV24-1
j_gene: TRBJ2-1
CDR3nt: TGTGCCACCAGTGACCGAGACAATGAGCAGTTCTTC
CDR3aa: CATSDRDNEQFF

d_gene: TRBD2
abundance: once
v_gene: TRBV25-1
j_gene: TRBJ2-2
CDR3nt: TGTGCCAGCAGTGATCCTCTAGCGGGAGGGCTCGGGGAGCTGTTTTTT
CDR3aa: CASSDPLAGGLGELFF

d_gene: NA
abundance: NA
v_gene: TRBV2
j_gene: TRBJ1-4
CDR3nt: TGTGCCAGCAATGCTAATGAAAAACTGTTTTTT
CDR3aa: CASNANEKLFF

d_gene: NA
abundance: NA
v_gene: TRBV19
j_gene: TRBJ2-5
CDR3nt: TGTGCCAGCCGGGGTCCCCAAGAGACCCAGTACTTC
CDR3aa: CASRGPQETQYF

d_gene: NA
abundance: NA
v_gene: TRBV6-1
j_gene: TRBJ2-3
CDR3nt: TGTGCCAGCAGTGAAGCGGAGGGTAGCACAGATACGCAGTATTTT
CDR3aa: CASSEAEGSTDTQYF

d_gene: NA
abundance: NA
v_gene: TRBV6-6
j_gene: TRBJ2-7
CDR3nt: TGTGCCAGCAGATGGACCCAGGGATCCTACGAGCAGTACTTC
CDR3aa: CASRWTQGSYEQYF

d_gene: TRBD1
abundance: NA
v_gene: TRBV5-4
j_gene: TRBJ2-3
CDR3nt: TGTGCCAGCAGCTTAGGGGGCGATCTGACAGATACGCAGTATTTT
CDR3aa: CASSLGGDLTDTQYF

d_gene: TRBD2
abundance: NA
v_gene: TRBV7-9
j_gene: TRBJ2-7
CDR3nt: TGTGCCGGGGAGGGGAGCTCCTACGAGCAGTACTTC
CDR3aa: CAGEGSSYEQYF

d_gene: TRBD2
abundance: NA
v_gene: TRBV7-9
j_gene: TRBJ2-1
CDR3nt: TGTGCCAGCAGCCCGACTAGCGGGAGGGCCAATGAGCAGTTCTTC
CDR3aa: CASSPTSGRANEQFF

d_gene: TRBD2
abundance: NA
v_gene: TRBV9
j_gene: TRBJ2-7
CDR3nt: TGTGCCAGCAGCCCGGGGGGGGGTAGCATCTACGAGCAGTACTTC
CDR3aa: CASSPGGGSIYEQYF

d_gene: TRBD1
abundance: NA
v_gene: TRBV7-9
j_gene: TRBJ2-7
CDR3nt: TGTGCCAGCAGCCCCCCGGGACAGCCGTACGAGCAGTACTTC
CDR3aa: CASSPPGQPYEQYF

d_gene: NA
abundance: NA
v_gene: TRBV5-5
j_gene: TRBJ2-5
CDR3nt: TGTGCCAGCAGCTTGGGGAGCCAAGAGACCCAGTACTTC
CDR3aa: CASSLGSQETQYF

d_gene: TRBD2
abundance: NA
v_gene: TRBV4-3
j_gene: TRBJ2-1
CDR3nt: TGCGCCAGCAGCCGGGGACTAGGCCCTTACAATGAGCAGTTCTTC
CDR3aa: CASSRGLGPYNEQFF

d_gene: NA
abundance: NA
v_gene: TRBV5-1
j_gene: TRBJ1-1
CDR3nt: TGCGCCAGCAGCTTCGGAACTGAAGCTTTCTTT
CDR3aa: CASSFGTEAFF

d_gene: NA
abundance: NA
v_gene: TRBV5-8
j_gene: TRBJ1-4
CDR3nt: TGTGCCAGCAGAAACGACCCGAGCCGTAATGAAAAACTGTTTTTT
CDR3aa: CASRNDPSRNEKLFF